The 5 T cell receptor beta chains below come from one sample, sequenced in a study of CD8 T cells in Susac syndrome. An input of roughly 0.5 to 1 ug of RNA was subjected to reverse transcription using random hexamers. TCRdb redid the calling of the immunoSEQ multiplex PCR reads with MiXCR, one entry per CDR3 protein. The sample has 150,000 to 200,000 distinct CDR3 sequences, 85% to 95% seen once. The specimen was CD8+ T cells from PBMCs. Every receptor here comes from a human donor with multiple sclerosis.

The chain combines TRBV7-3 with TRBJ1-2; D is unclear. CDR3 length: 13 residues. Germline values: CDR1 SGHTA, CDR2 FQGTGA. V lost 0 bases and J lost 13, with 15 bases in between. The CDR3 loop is CASSLTAGQLGTF. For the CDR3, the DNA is TGTGCCAGCAGCTTAACTGCTGGGCAGCTCGGCACCTTC. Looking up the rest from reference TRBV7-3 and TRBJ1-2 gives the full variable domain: GAGVSQTPSNKVTEKGKYVELRCDPISGHTALYWYRQSLGQGPEFLIYFQGTGAADDSGLPNDRFFAVRPEGSVSTLKIQRTERGDSAVYLCASSLTAGQLGTFGSGTRLTVV.

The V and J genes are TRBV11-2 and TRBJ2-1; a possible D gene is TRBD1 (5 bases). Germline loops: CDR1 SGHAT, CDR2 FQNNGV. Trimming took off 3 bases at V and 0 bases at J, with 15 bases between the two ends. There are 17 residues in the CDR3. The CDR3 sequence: CASSLFFSDSSYNEQFF. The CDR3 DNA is TGTGCCAGCAGCTTGTTTTTTTCTGACAGCTCCTACAATGAGCAGTTCTTC.

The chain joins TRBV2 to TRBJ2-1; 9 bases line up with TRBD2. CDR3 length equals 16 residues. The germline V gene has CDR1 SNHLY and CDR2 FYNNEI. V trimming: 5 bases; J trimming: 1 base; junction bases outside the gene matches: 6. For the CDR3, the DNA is TGTGCCAGCAGTCTGCGGCTAGCGGGGTCCTACAATGAGCAGTTCTTC. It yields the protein CASSLRLAGSYNEQFF.

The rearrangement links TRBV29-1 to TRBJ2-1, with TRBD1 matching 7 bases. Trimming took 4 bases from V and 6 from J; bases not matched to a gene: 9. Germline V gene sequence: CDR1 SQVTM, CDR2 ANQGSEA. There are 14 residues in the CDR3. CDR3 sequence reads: CSVVTGREGNEQFF. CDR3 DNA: TGCAGCGTTGTGACAGGGAGAGAGGGCAATGAGCAGTTCTTC.

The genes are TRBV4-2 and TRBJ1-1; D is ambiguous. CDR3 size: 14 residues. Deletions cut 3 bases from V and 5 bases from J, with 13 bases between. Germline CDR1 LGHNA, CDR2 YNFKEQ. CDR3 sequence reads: CASSHPEGRTEAFF. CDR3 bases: TGTGCCAGCAGCCATCCTGAGGGTCGGACTGAAGCTTTCTTT.